The clone carrying this TCR beta chain was counted once. This sample was taken from a study of vaccination and CD4 T cells after COVID-19. Study summary: Median time from COVID diagnosis to post-COVID sampling was over 80 days (35 to 161). Sampling that followed vaccination took place a median about 75 days after dose two, within a range of 14 to 241.

Germline CDR1 SQVTM, CDR2 ANQGSEA. The CDR3 loop spans 14 amino acids. V was clipped by 7 bases and J by 0 bases; unmatched bases: 9. Using its own MiXCR run on the PCR reads, TCRdb lists one record per CDR3 protein. The table shows 20,000 to 25,000 distinct CDR3 sequences, with about 54% occurring only once. This TCR was sampled from a human donor who had recovered from COVID-19. Sequences were derived from CD4+ T cells from blood, sampled before SARS-CoV-2 vaccination. This rearrangement joins TRBV29-1 to TRBJ2-7; 7 nucleotides line up with TRBD1. The CDR3 coding sequence is TGCAGCGGGATAGGGACAGAATCCTCCTACGAGCAGTACTTC. It specifies CSGIGTESSYEQYF.